This T cell receptor (beta chain) was sequenced for a study of cytomegalovirus exposure and HLA in healthy donors. Background on the study: Falling in the Caucasian-associated ancestry cluster were 81% of approximately 410 genotyped donors. Study-wide findings and caveats: Altogether, 170 or so TCR beta chains were recorded as cytomegalovirus-associated.

Trimming took off 6 bases at V and 8 bases at J, with 16 bases between the two ends. Per germline, CDR1 KGHSH and CDR2 LQKENI. The length of the CDR3 is 13 residues. As concerns this clone: Its antigen is as yet unknown.

PCR involved 60 Vbeta and 13 Jbeta primers. Here immunoSEQ multiplex PCR was the method, and the copy in TCRdb shows in-frame clones only, minus some. The sample consists of approximately 150,000 clones, roughly 80% of them appearing once. Sequenced sample: PBMCs. V gene TRBV18 combines with J gene TRBJ1-2; D might be TRBD1 (6 bases). The TCR was taken from a female donor in good health and CMV-seronegative. CDR3 in amino acids: CASSPTYQGGYTF. DNA of the CDR3: TGTGCCAGCTCGCCCACGTATCAGGGGGGCTACACCTTC.